This T cell receptor beta chain is drawn from a study of siplizumab effects on memory and regulatory T cells (dated by TCRdb to between 2018 and 2021). Some background on the complete study: Paired mixed lymphocyte reactions were run with siplizumab at about 0.91 ug/mL and without drug, across several responder-stimulator pairs. The effect of the anti-CD2 antibody siplizumab on alloreactive T-cell subsets was examined in allogeneic mixed lymphocyte reactions constructed from human PBMCs.

From the germline V gene (reference sequence), CDR1 is LNHDA and CDR2 is SQIVND. V is pared back by 5 bases and J by 3 bases, with 8 bases lying between the germline termini. The CDR3 sequence holds 13 residues, the cysteine and phenylalanine included. Of all the DNA, just the CDR3 is kept, 39 bases in frame from base 1. A word on this clone: What antigen it recognizes has not been identified. Nothing much larger sits one base from this clone, and base qualities are not available.

Library preparation used the immunoSEQ multiplex PCR assay. Each sample had some 10^5 TCR templates assayed by the deep sequencing platform. Genomic DNA extracted from sorted T cells was the material used for TCRbeta CDR3 sequencing. Per the source publication's procedure: The R programming language was used for the clonal analysis of the TCRbeta CDR3 data. Alloreactive CD4+ and CD8+ clones were defined by comparing unstimulated samples with post-reaction CFSE-low samples. Regulatory or non-regulatory origin of alloreactive CD4+ clones was assigned by matching sequences to the sorted unstimulated Treg and non-Treg repertoires. This is the immuneACCESS table as TCRdb keeps it, with only in-frame sequences that have V and J called. A part of the clones is gone; compared with another copy, unresolved V genes explain less than half, and the rest is unexplained. That table furnishes V, J and clone size, whereas the DNA furnished D and trimming. This sample is represented by 20,000 or so clones; approximately 40% of them were singletons. The leading ten clones occupy 5.5% to 7% of the sample.

Study-wide conclusions, independent of this receptor: Greater diversity appeared to be present in unstimulated naive T cells than in memory T cells, and a substantial contribution to the alloresponse seemed to be made by naive cells. In reactions with siplizumab, an average of roughly 70% of mappable alloreactive CD4+ clones were Treg-derived, compared with around 30% in control reactions. Whether proliferating Tregs from siplizumab cultures were suppressive was not functionally confirmed. Siplizumab significantly reduced the cumulative frequency of alloreactive sequences traceable to unstimulated CD4+ memory T cells. For roughly 80-95% of proliferating CD4+ or CD8+ clones, no naive or memory phenotype could be assigned. Because sequences at frequencies below about 10^-5 were poorly captured, only a minor fraction of alloreactive clones could be mapped back to unstimulated subsets.

For approximately 6 days, cells in the mixed lymphocyte reaction were kept in coculture at 37 degrees C. Responder PBMCs were labelled with CFSE and stimulator PBMCs with Violet Dye, then combined at a 1:1 ratio. TCRbeta CDR3 sequencing was performed on sorted unstimulated T cells and on proliferating T cells recovered from mixed lymphocyte reactions. Fresh whole blood from nine to eleven HLA-typed healthy donors was used to isolate PBMCs. Proliferating CFSE-low responder T cells were FACS-sorted after the mixed lymphocyte reaction for TCR sequencing. The material sequenced was CFSE-low (dividing) CD4+ T cells sorted from an allogeneic mixed lymphocyte reaction. The sequence derives from a human donor in good health; the cells came from an allogeneic mixed lymphocyte reaction. Some clones in this sample may be carry-over from other donors' samples. In this chain, TRBV19 is recombined with TRBJ1-3; the D gene is perhaps TRBD1, from 5 matching bases. The DNA sequence follows: TGTGCCAGTAGTCGAGGGGTTGGAAACACCATATATTTT. It is translated as CASSRGVGNTIYF.